This is a list of T cell receptor beta chains from one sample in a study of blood T cell repertoires in COVID-19. Method: immunoSEQ multiplex PCR; TCRdb's copy keeps in-frame clones and lacks some. Among 55,000 to 85,000 clones listed, just over 85% were seen once. Material for sequencing was peripheral blood. These receptor sequences come from a human donor in a cohort sampled during active COVID-19. CDR3s include the opening cysteine and the closing phenylalanine or tryptophan. D genes are given only for firm matches. Rows give clone size only sometimes, using once, few, many, or a class for an expanded clone.

v_gene	abundance	d_gene	j_gene	CDR3nt	CDR3aa
TRBV5-1	NA	NA	TRBJ1-4	TGCGCCAGCAGCGTGCTTAGCCCTCCGAATGAAAAACTGTTTTTT	CASSVLSPPNEKLFF
TRBV19	NA	NA	TRBJ2-1	TGTGCCAGTAGTGACCGGGAAGGAGATGAGCAGTTCTTC	CASSDREGDEQFF
TRBV15	NA	TRBD1	TRBJ2-1	TGTGCCACCAGCAGGGAAGCACCGGGACAGGGGGCGAATGAGCAGTTCTTC	CATSREAPGQGANEQFF
TRBV25-1	once	TRBD2	TRBJ2-1	TGTGCCAGCAGTGAATTTGGCGGGAGGGGGCGTGAGCAGTTCTTC	CASSEFGGRGREQFF
TRBV11-2	NA	TRBD2	TRBJ2-1	TGTGCCAGCAGCTTAGTCGGGGGGGCTAGTGAGCAGTTCTTC	CASSLVGGASEQFF
TRBV5-1	NA	NA	TRBJ2-7	TGCGCCAGCAGCTTGGCACAGGGTGGCGACGAGCAGTACTTC	CASSLAQGGDEQYF
TRBV7-2	NA	NA	TRBJ1-6	TGTGCCAGCAGCTTAGACGGACTATATAATTCACCCCTCCACTTT	CASSLDGLYNSPLHF
TRBV12-3/TRBV12-4	NA	NA	TRBJ2-1	TGTACAAGTTCGGGGAATGGGGACAATGAGCAGTTCTTC	CTSSGNGDNEQFF
TRBV7-8	NA	NA	TRBJ2-1	TGTGCCAGCAGCCCCTTAGTTAGCTCCTACAATGAGCAGTTCTTC	CASSPLVSSYNEQFF
TRBV9	NA	TRBD2	TRBJ2-1	TGTGCCAGCAGCGTAGCTACGCTGCTGGGACTAGCGGCCCTAACGACCAATGAGCAGTTCTTC	CASSVATLLGLAALTTNEQFF
TRBV19	NA	TRBD1	TRBJ1-5	TGTGCCAGTAGTCCGAGGACAGGGGGGGGTTATAGCAATCAGCCCCAGCATTTT	CASSPRTGGGYSNQPQHF
TRBV7-9	NA	NA	TRBJ2-3	TGTGCCAGCACCAAAACCTCGGTGGCAGATACGCAGTATTTT	CASTKTSVADTQYF
TRBV18	NA	TRBD2	TRBJ2-3	TGTGCCAGTAAGGCGGCGTGGGCGGGGGGGCCAGATACGCAGTATTTT	CASKAAWAGGPDTQYF
TRBV5-1	NA	TRBD2	TRBJ2-7	TGCGCCAGCAGCATTACTAGCGGGGGGCCCTACGAGCAGTACTTC	CASSITSGGPYEQYF
TRBV19	NA	NA	TRBJ2-5	TGTGCCAGTAGCCCACAGGGCGGATTTGAGACCCAGTACTTC	CASSPQGGFETQYF
TRBV3-1/TRBV3-2	NA	NA	TRBJ2-5	TGTGCCAGCAGCCAAACGGTAGATAAGTACCAAGAGACCCAGTACTTC	CASSQTVDKYQETQYF
TRBV27	few	TRBD2	TRBJ2-1	TGTGCCAGCAGCCCTTGGACTAGCGGGGGGGCGAATGAGCAGTTCTTC	CASSPWTSGGANEQFF
TRBV20-1	NA	NA	TRBJ1-2	TGCAGTGCTAGAGATTTAGTTGGCTACACCTTC	CSARDLVGYTF
TRBV6-5	NA	TRBD2	TRBJ2-1	TGTGCCAGCAGACCTACTAGCGGCTCCTACAATGAGCAGTTCTTC	CASRPTSGSYNEQFF
TRBV7-2	NA	NA	TRBJ1-1	TGTGCCAGCAGCTTATCCGCACAGTCCGGAGGCACTGAAGCTTTCTTT	CASSLSAQSGGTEAFF
TRBV30	NA	NA	TRBJ2-1	TGTGCCTGGACAGGAGCGGCGGGGTACAATGAGCAGTTCTTC	CAWTGAAGYNEQFF
TRBV14	NA	NA	TRBJ1-1	TGTGCCAGCAGCCTCAACGGTTTGAACACTGAAGCTTTCTTT	CASSLNGLNTEAFF
TRBV6-6	NA	NA	TRBJ2-7	TGTGCCAGCAGCCTAGACAGATACGAGCAGTACTTC	CASSLDRYEQYF
TRBV15	NA	NA	TRBJ2-3	TGTGCCACCAGCAGAGGGGCAGAAAGCACAGATACGCAGTATTTT	CATSRGAESTDTQYF